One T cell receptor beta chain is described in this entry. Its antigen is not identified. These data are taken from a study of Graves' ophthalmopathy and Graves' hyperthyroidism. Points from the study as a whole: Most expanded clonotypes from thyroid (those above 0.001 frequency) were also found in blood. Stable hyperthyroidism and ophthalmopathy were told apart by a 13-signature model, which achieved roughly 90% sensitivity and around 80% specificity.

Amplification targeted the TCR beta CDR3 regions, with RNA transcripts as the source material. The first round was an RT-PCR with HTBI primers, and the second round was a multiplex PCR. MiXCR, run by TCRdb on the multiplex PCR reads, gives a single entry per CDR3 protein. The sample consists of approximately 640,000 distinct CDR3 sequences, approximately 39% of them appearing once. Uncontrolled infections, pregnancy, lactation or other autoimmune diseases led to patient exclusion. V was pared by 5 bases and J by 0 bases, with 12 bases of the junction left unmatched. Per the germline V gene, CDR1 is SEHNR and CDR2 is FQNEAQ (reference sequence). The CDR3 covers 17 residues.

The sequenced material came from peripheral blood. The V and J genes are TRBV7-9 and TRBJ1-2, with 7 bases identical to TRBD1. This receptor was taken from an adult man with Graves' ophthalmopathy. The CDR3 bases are TGTGCCAGCAGCAGAAGACAGGGAGGGGCGTCTAACTATGGCTACACCTTC. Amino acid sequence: CASSRRQGGASNYGYTF.